This T cell receptor beta chain was documented in a study of T-cell reconstitution after alpha-beta-depleted transplantation in children (dated by TCRdb to between 2015 and 2016). For context, the study as a whole: The study quantitatively tracked T-cell immune reconstitution after TCRalphabeta/CD19-depleted allogeneic hematopoietic cell transplantation in children using TCR repertoire profiling. Results and caveats for the whole study, not just this receptor: Hyperexpanded clone frequencies declined over subsequent months; after one year, T-cell counts and TCRbeta diversity were mostly attributed to newly produced T cells. Apparently early alphabetaT-cell count recovery about two months after transplant reportedly relied on only several hundred rapidly expanded clones derived from non-depleted graft cells. In some patients, the high TCRbeta diversity seen at day 60 was put down to recipient T cells and intrathymic progenitors that had survived conditioning.

At least ten counts were recorded for this clonotype. The clone's antigen remains unknown. Base quality data are lacking; no much larger clone is found one base away. The treatment or condition label for this specimen denotes: allogeneic hematopoietic cell transplantation with graft depleted of TCRalphabeta T cells and CD19 B cells. Transplant recipients were children who received TCRalphabeta/CD19-depleted allogeneic hematopoietic cell grafts. The CDR3 numbers 14 residues from cysteine through phenylalanine. Only the CDR3 DNA is retained, 42 bases long and in frame from the first base. Germline trimming amounts to 2 bases on V and 3 bases on J, with 4 as the count of junction bases outside the gene matches. The germline V gene specifies SGHRS as CDR1 and YFSETQ as CDR2. Receptor amplification or capture employed PCR. Sequencing instrument: Illumina HiSeq 2500. Molecular barcoding was employed in the preparation of TCR libraries, with unique molecular identifiers being used to normalize TCRbeta repertoire quantification. In TCRdb, the public reads were trimmed at Q25 with fastp and aligned with MiXCR, with productive beta chains retained. Identical CDR3 protein sequences are pooled into one entry, listed with their most common genes and DNA. The sample records tens of thousands of distinct CDR3 sequences, around a sixth of which are singletons. The top ten clones comprise roughly a fifth of the sample.

The chain employs TRBV5-1 and TRBJ2-5, and TRBD2 aligns with 7 junction nucleotides. The specimen was PBMCs, mostly from graft donor cells, collected 180 days after TCRalphabeta/CD19-depleted stem cell transplant. The origin of this receptor is a male patient between 2 and 15 years old who had a stem cell transplant for acute lymphoblastic leukemia, so the T cells may come from the graft donor. The sequence in DNA is TGCGCCAGCAGCTTCACGGCGGGAGAAGAGACCCAGTACTTC. Its coded protein is CASSFTAGEETQYF. Joined to the reference TRBV5-1 and TRBJ2-5 proteins, this CDR3 gives the full variable domain: KAGVTQTPRYLIKTRGQQVTLSCSPISGHRSVSWYQQTPGQGLQFLFEYFSETQRNKGNFPGRFSGRQFSNSRSEMNVSTLELGDSALYLCASSFTAGEETQYFGPGTRLLVL.